The text below deals with one TCR beta chain. The target antigen is unknown. Looked up from germline, CDR1 is SEHNR and CDR2 is FQNEAQ (reference sequence). Trimming left V 4 bases short and J 6 bases short, with 14 bases between. This CDR3 region has 14 residues. The data derive from a study of T cell responses to AZD1222 COVID-19 vaccine. Across the study: Samples with a second dose at about 4 or about 12 weeks were pooled together.

Findings and caveats of the study: Reports say nearly half of spike-specific TCRs go after unmutated variant regions. Only a handful of AZD1222 recipients, more than five in all, had baseline seropositivity. Vaccination with two AZD1222 doses was followed by a rise in Spike-specific TCR breadth and depth.

Clones were sequenced by immunoSEQ multiplex PCR, and TCRdb holds only the in-frame ones, with some missing. The sample holds about 170,000 clones, roughly 92% seen once. The sample in question was peripheral blood, obtained on day 0 of AZD1222 vaccination. The chain carries TRBV7-9 and TRBJ2-3; D might be TRBD1 (5 bases). The receptor was derived from an adult in good health. The CDR3 spells CASSSSPGRDTQYF. Here the CDR3 DNA reads TGTGCCAGCAGCTCGTCACCAGGGCGGGATACGCAGTATTTT.